Sequencing of this T cell receptor (beta chain) was carried out in a study of T cell responses to AZD1222 COVID-19 vaccine. Here immunoSEQ multiplex PCR was the method, and the copy in TCRdb shows in-frame clones only, minus some. The sample records about 150,000 clones, 90% to 95% being singletons. V was clipped by 5 bases and J by 6 bases, with 14 bases between them. CDR3 length: 13 residues. In germline, CDR1 is SEHNR, CDR2 FQNEAQ (reference sequence). The rearrangement links TRBV7-9 to TRBJ2-7, with a possible D match to TRBD2 (7 bases). This sample comprised peripheral blood, obtained on day 0 of AZD1222 vaccination. The sequence was collected from an adult in good health. The CDR3 bases are TGTGCCAGCAGCCTCCGGGGGGCTAGCGAGCAGTACTTC. It codes for CASSLRGASEQYF. Using reference TRBV7-9 and TRBJ2-7 for the parts outside the CDR3, the full variable domain is DTGVSQNPRHKITKRGQNVTFRCDPISEHNRLYWYRQTLGQGPEFLTYFQNEAQLEKSRLLSDRFSAERPKGSFSTLEIQRTEQGDSAMYLCASSLRGASEQYFGPGTRLTVT.